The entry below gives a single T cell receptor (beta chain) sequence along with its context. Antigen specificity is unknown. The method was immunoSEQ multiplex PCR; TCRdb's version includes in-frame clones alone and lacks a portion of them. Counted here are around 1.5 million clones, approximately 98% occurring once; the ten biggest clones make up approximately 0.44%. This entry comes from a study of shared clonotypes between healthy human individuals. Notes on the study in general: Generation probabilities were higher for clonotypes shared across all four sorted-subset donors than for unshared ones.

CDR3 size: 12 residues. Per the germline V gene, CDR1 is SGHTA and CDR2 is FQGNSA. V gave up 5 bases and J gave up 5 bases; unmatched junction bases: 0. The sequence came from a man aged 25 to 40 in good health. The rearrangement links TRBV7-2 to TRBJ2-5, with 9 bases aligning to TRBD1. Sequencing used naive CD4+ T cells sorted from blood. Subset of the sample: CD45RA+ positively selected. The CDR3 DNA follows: TGTGCCAGCAGCGGACAGGGGGAGACCCAGTACTTC. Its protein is CASSGQGETQYF.